This note documents a single TCR beta chain sequence. Its antigen is undetermined. It was from alopecia areata patients that lesional scalp punch biopsies and peripheral blood were collected. The sample belongs to a study of CD8+ T cells in alopecia areata. At the level of the study: Patients in the treated group were given tofacitinib by mouth, 5 to 10 mg twice a day.

Germline assignment: CDR1 LNHNV and CDR2 YYDKDF (reference sequence). Trimming cost V 0 bases and J 8 bases; bases outside gene matches: 8. CDR3 size: 16 residues. The authors extracted RNA and reverse transcribed it into cDNA as the sequencing template. Here immunoSEQ multiplex PCR was the method, and the copy in TCRdb shows in-frame clones only, minus some. The sample holds about 130,000 clones, about 49% seen once. Study results and limitations: Scalp lesions, especially in alopecia totalis/universalis, had higher clonality than normal scalp.

This sequence originates from a human donor with alopecia areata. This chain joins TRBV15 and TRBJ2-1, with 9 bases fitting TRBD2. This sample comprised CD8+ T cells sorted from blood, obtained at week 0. CDR3 coding DNA: TGTGCCACCAGCAGAGAAATGGGACTAGCTAGTCATGAGCAGTTCTTC. Residues: CATSREMGLASHEQFF.